The rows below give T cell receptor beta chains drawn from one sample of a study of blood T cell repertoires in COVID-19. Sequencing used immunoSEQ multiplex PCR; TCRdb keeps in-frame clones, though not all of them. Here the sample spans about 170,000 clones, approximately 80% being singletons. Sequenced input: peripheral blood. These receptors all come from a woman in her 70s with COVID-19, enrolled during active disease. The CDR3 runs from the conserved cysteine through the conserved F or W. The D gene is left open where the match is weak. Clone sizes are given selectively: once, few, many, or a class where the clone is expanded.

D: NA; J: TRBJ1-5; V: TRBV6-5; length: 13; size: NA; DNA: TGTGCCAGCAGCGATTATGTAGATCAGCCCCAGCATTTT; CDR3: CASSDYVDQPQHF
D: TRBD1; J: TRBJ1-2; V: TRBV6-5; length: 14; size: many; DNA: TGTGCCAGCAGCGCCGGGACAGGGGGTAGGGGCTACACCTTC; CDR3: CASSAGTGGRGYTF
D: NA; J: TRBJ1-1; V: TRBV19; length: 14; size: NA; DNA: TGTGCCAGTAGTCCGGGCAGGGCGAACACTGAAGCTTTCTTT; CDR3: CASSPGRANTEAFF
D: TRBD1; J: TRBJ2-2; V: TRBV23-1; length: 16; size: few; DNA: TGCGCCAGCAGTAGGGGGGACAGGGGCGGCACCGGGGAGCTGTTTTTT; CDR3: CASSRGDRGGTGELFF
D: TRBD2; J: TRBJ2-5; V: TRBV18; length: 18; size: once; DNA: TGTGCCAGCTCACCGCTCGACTATCGACTAGCCCCGCAAGAGACCCAGTACTTC; CDR3: CASSPLDYRLAPQETQYF
D: NA; J: TRBJ2-7; V: TRBV12-5; length: 15; size: NA; DNA: TGTGCTAGTGCCAATTCTCGAGGGCATTCCTACGAGCAGTACTTC; CDR3: CASANSRGHSYEQYF
D: NA; J: TRBJ1-2; V: TRBV28; length: 13; size: few; DNA: TGTGCCAGCAGTTTGGGAGGGTGGTATGGCTACACCTTC; CDR3: CASSLGGWYGYTF
D: NA; J: TRBJ1-2; V: TRBV4-1; length: 15; size: NA; DNA: TGCGCCAGCAGCCCGCCTGGGGCCCAGGGCTATGGCTACACCTTC; CDR3: CASSPPGAQGYGYTF
D: NA; J: TRBJ1-1; V: TRBV5-6; length: 12; size: NA; DNA: TGTGCCAGCAGCCGGACATCGGCTGAAGCTTTCTTT; CDR3: CASSRTSAEAFF
D: TRBD2; J: TRBJ2-2; V: TRBV4-2; length: 17; size: once; DNA: TGTGCCAGCAGCTACGGACTAGCGGGGGGGCGGATCGGGGAGCTGTTTTTT; CDR3: CASSYGLAGGRIGELFF
D: NA; J: TRBJ2-1; V: TRBV3-1/TRBV3-2; length: 11; size: NA; DNA: TGTGCCAGCAGCCAAGCTGGCGAGCAGTTCTTC; CDR3: CASSQAGEQFF
D: NA; J: TRBJ2-3; V: TRBV4-2; length: 13; size: once; DNA: TGTGCCAGCAGCCCCCGGGGGACAGATACGCAGTATTTT; CDR3: CASSPRGTDTQYF
D: TRBD2; J: TRBJ2-7; V: TRBV4-2; length: 16; size: NA; DNA: TGTGCCAGCAGCCAAGAATCCCTAGCGGAAATCTACGAGCAGTACTTC; CDR3: CASSQESLAEIYEQYF
D: TRBD2; J: TRBJ2-3; V: TRBV24-1; length: 18; size: NA; DNA: TGTGCCACCAGTGATTTGTCGGTAGCGGGAGGAATCACAGATACGCAGTATTTT; CDR3: CATSDLSVAGGITDTQYF
D: TRBD1; J: TRBJ1-1; V: TRBV15; length: 15; size: NA; DNA: TGTGCCACCAGCGGCTGGACAGGGGGCAACACTGAAGCTTTCTTT; CDR3: CATSGWTGGNTEAFF
D: TRBD2; J: TRBJ2-1; V: TRBV6-1; length: 20; size: NA; DNA: TGTGCCAGCAGTGAAGCGGCACCGGGACTAGCGGGGGGGTACAATAATGAGCAGTTCTTC; CDR3: CASSEAAPGLAGGYNNEQFF
D: NA; J: TRBJ2-5; V: TRBV27; length: 14; size: NA; DNA: TGTGCCAGCGGGGGGTCCCACTCTGCTTATACCCAGTACTTC; CDR3: CASGGSHSAYTQYF
D: NA; J: TRBJ2-7; V: TRBV28; length: 12; size: NA; DNA: TGTGCCAGCAGTTTTGTGGGGCACGAGCAGTACTTC; CDR3: CASSFVGHEQYF
D: NA; J: TRBJ2-1; V: TRBV5-8; length: 12; size: few; DNA: TGTGCCAGCAGCTTGGCTCTAGCGGAGCAGTTCTTC; CDR3: CASSLALAEQFF
D: NA; J: TRBJ2-1; V: TRBV14; length: 13; size: few; DNA: TGTGCCAGCAGCCAAGATCTAAGGGCGGGACAGTTCTTC; CDR3: CASSQDLRAGQFF
D: NA; J: TRBJ1-1; V: TRBV30; length: 15; size: NA; DNA: TGTGCCTGGAGTGAAGGAATGGTCGGGTACGATGAAGCTTTCTTT; CDR3: CAWSEGMVGYDEAFF
D: NA; J: TRBJ1-1; V: TRBV12-3/TRBV12-4; length: 13; size: few; DNA: TGTGCCAGCAGCCTAGCCTTGAACACTGAAGCTTTCTTT; CDR3: CASSLALNTEAFF
D: TRBD1; J: TRBJ1-3; V: TRBV10-1; length: 16; size: NA; DNA: TGCGCCAGCAACTCGGACAGGGAGACCCAAGGAAACACCATATATTTT; CDR3: CASNSDRETQGNTIYF
D: NA; J: TRBJ2-3; V: TRBV30; length: 15; size: NA; DNA: TGTGCCTGGAGTCAATTACAAGTTTTTTCAGATACGCAGTATTTT; CDR3: CAWSQLQVFSDTQYF
D: NA; J: TRBJ1-2; V: TRBV2; length: 12; size: once; DNA: TGTGCCAGCACAGGGCTTCCCTATGGCTACACCTTC; CDR3: CASTGLPYGYTF
D: TRBD1; J: TRBJ1-4; V: TRBV29-1; length: 13; size: NA; DNA: TGCAGCGCCTCTCAGGGGGCGGGGGAAAAACTGTTTTTT; CDR3: CSASQGAGEKLFF
D: TRBD1; J: TRBJ1-2; V: TRBV27; length: 13; size: NA; DNA: TGTGCCAGCAGTTTCAGGGGGAACTATGGCTACACCTTC; CDR3: CASSFRGNYGYTF
D: NA; J: TRBJ2-3; V: TRBV11-2; length: 17; size: NA; DNA: TGTGCCAGCAGCCCCCGATCGACGCGGGGCCCCACAGATACGCAGTATTTT; CDR3: CASSPRSTRGPTDTQYF
D: NA; J: TRBJ1-5; V: TRBV6-5; length: 12; size: NA; DNA: TGTGCCAGTGACAGAGGCAATCAGCCCCAGCATTTT; CDR3: CASDRGNQPQHF
D: NA; J: TRBJ1-6; V: TRBV12-3/TRBV12-4; length: 12; size: NA; DNA: TGTGCCAGCAGTTCGGGATGGTCACCCCTCCACTTT; CDR3: CASSSGWSPLHF
D: TRBD1; J: TRBJ1-2; V: TRBV28; length: 14; size: NA; DNA: TGTGCCAGCAACCGACAGGGGGCGAACTATGGCTACACCTTC; CDR3: CASNRQGANYGYTF